This TCR beta chain is drawn from a study of brain T cells in children with intractable seizures. Patients received at least one anti-epileptic drug before surgery. V was clipped by 5 bases and J by 9 bases; unmatched bases: 12. The CDR3 loop spans 15 amino acids. CDR1 MDHEN and CDR2 SYDVKM come from the germline V gene. This table comes from immunoSEQ multiplex PCR, and its TCRdb copy is limited to in-frame clones, with some not included. In the table there are 70,000 to 90,000 clones, more than 85% of which are singletons. This TCR was sampled from a boy in the first two years of life with tuberous sclerosis and intractable seizures. The chain employs TRBV28 and TRBJ1-3; 8 bases align to TRBD1. Material: peripheral blood, obtained at surgery. CDR3 region: CASSNRDRWESTIYF. CDR3 bases: TGTGCCAGCAGTAACCGGGACAGGTGGGAAAGCACCATATATTTT.